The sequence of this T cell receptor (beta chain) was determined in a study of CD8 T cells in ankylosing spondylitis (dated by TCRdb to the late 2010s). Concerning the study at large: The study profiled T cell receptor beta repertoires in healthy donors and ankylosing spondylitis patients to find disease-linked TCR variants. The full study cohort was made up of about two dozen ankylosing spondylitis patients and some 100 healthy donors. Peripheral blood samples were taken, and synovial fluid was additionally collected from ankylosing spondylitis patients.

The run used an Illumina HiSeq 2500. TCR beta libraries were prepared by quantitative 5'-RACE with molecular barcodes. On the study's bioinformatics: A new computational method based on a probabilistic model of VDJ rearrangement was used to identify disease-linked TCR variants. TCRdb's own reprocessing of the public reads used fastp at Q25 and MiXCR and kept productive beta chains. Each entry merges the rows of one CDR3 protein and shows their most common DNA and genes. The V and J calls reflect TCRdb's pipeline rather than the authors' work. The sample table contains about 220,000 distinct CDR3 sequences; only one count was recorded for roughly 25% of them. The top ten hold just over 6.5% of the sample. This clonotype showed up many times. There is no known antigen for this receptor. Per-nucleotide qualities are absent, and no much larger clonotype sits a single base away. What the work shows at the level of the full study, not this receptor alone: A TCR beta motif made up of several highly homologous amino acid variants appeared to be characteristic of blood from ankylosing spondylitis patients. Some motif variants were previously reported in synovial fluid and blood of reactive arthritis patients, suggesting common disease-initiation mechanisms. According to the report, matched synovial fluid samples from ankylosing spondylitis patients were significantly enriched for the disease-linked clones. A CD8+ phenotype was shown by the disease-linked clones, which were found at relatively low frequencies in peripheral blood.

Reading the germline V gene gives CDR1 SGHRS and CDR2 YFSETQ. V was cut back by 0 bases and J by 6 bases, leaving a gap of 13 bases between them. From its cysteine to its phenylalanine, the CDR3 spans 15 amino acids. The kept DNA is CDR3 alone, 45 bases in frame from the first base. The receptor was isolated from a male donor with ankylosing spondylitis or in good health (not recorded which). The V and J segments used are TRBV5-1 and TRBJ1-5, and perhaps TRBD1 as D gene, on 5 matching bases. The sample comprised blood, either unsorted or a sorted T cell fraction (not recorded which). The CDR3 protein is CASSLGTQGGQPQHF. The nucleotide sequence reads TGCGCCAGCAGCTTGGGAACGCAGGGTGGTCAGCCCCAGCATTTT.